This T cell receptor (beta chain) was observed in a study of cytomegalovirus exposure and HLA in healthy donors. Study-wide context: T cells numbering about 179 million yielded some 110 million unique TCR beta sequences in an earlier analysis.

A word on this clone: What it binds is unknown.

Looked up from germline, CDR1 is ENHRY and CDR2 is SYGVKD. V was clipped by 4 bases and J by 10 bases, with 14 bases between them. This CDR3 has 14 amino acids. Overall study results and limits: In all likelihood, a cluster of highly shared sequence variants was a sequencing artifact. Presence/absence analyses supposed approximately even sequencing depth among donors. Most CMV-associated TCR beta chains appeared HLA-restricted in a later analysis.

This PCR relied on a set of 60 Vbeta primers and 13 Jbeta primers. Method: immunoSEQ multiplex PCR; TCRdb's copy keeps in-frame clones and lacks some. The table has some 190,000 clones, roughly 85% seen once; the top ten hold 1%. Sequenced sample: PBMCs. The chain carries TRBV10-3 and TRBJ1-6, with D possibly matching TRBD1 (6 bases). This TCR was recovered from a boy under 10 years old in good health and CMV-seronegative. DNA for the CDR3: TGTGCCATCAGTGCGACAGGAACGGGGTCACCCCTCCACTTT. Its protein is CAISATGTGSPLHF.